This T cell receptor (beta chain) was recorded in a study of cytomegalovirus exposure and HLA in healthy donors. With 4 bases clipped from V and 8 bases from J, the junction kept 7 bases outside the gene matches. Per the germline V gene, CDR1 is SGHDT and CDR2 is YYEEEE. CDR3 size: 13 residues. Notes on this clone: The antigen is undetermined.

Produced via immunoSEQ multiplex PCR; TCRdb's table is partial and in-frame only. The data show 120,000 to 150,000 clones, with roughly nine tenths seen just once and roughly 0.7% held by the top ten. Points from the study as a whole: Cytomegalovirus-associated status was assigned to about 150 TCR beta chains. Most TCR sequences were seen very rarely across donors, but some public TCRs occurred in many. In vitro, three CMV-associated chains proved specific for CMV antigens.

The sequenced sample was PBMCs. The chain has TRBV5-6 and TRBJ2-5; 8 bases line up with TRBD1. The source of this sequence is a man between 18 and 29 years old in good health and CMV-seronegative. CDR3 loop: CASSTDTGGTQYF. CDR3 sequence (DNA): TGTGCCAGCAGCACAGACACAGGGGGAACCCAGTACTTC.